This T cell receptor beta chain is from a study of human T cells and chemical hapten exposure. There are 16 residues in the CDR3. V lost 0 bases, J lost 1 base, and 11 bases lay in between. CDR1 is SEHNR and CDR2 is FQNEAQ in the germline V gene (reference sequence). This clonotype showed up just a few times. The antigen is unknown. General study findings and limits: Relative to control repertoires, expanded TCRs gave rise to significantly more large CDR3 similarity clusters. DPC sensitization did not alter TCRs above 1 in 1000 frequency.

Using its own MiXCR run on the RACE reads, TCRdb lists one record per CDR3 protein. The table records 280,000 or so distinct CDR3 sequences, over 7.5% of them present only once. Time point here: pre-sensitization, week 0. Stated treatment: therapeutic diphenylcyclopropenone sensitization with weekly scalp DPC. Unfractionated whole blood yielded the extracted total RNA. Sequenced here: whole blood, sampled in connection with sensitization to the hapten diphenylcyclopropenone (DPC). This sequence joins TRBV7-9 and TRBJ2-3, with D unclear. This sequence was found in a man younger than 35 with alopecia areata. Some clones in this sample may be carry-over from other donors' samples. CDR3 coding DNA: TGTGCCAGCAGCTTAGCTCCTTCAGAAGGCACAGATACGCAGTATTTT. This sequence encodes CASSLAPSEGTDTQYF.